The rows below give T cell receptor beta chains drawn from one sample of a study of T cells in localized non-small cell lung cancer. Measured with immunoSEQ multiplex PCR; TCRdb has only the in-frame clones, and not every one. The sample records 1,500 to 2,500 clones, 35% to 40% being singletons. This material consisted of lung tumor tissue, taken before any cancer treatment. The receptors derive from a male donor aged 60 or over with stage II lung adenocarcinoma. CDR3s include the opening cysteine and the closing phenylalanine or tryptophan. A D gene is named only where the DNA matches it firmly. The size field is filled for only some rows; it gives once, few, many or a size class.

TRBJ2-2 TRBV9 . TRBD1 CASSPRRTGFTGELFF TGTGCCAGCAGCCCTAGAAGGACAGGGTTCACCGGGGAGCTGTTTTTT
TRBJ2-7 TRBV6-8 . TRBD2 CAIRSGAYYEQYF TGTGCCATCCGTAGCGGGGCTTACTACGAGCAGTACTTC
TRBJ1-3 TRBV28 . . CASRTSGNTIYF TGTGCCAGCAGGACCTCTGGAAACACCATATATTTT
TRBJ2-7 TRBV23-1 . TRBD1 CASSQSLRFVQGLSYEQYF TGCGCCAGCAGTCAATCTCTTAGATTTGTACAGGGGCTCTCCTACGAGCAGTACTTC
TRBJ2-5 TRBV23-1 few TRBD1 CASRPETGGETQYF TGCGCCAGCCGCCCCGAGACAGGGGGAGAGACCCAGTACTTC
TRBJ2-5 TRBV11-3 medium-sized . CASSRAAVGFETQYF TGTGCCAGCAGCCGCGCCGCGGTGGGGTTCGAGACCCAGTACTTC
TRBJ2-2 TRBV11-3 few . CASSTGQATGELFF TGTGCCAGCAGCACCGGGCAGGCCACCGGGGAGCTGTTTTTT
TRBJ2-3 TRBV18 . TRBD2 CASSLAGPSTDTQYF TGTGCCAGCTCGCTAGCGGGACCTAGCACAGATACGCAGTATTTT
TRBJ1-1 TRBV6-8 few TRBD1 CAITSGQGKAFF TGTGCCATCACCTCGGGACAGGGGAAAGCTTTCTTT
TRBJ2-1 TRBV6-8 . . CASSYGSGYNEQFF TGTGCCAGCAGTTACGGTAGCGGATACAATGAGCAGTTCTTC
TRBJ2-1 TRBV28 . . CASGRAGLYNEQFF TGTGCCAGCGGTCGCGCGGGATTGTACAATGAGCAGTTCTTC
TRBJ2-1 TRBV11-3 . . CASSLRGEWGEQFF TGTGCCAGCAGCTTAAGGGGGGAATGGGGTGAGCAGTTCTTC
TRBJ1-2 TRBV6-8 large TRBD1 CASSSGTGFYGYTF TGTGCCAGCTCCTCCGGGACAGGGTTTTATGGCTACACCTTC
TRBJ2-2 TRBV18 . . CASSPASTTGELFF TGTGCCAGCTCACCAGCTAGTACCACCGGGGAGCTGTTTTTT
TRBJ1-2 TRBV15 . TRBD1 CATSVRQGFYGYTF TGTGCCACCAGCGTCCGACAGGGGTTCTATGGCTACACCTTC
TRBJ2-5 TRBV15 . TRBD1 CATSSRQGSLETQYF TGTGCCACCAGCAGCCGACAGGGGTCGTTGGAGACCCAGTACTTC
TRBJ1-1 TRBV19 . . CASSRRAHTEAFF TGTGCCAGTAGTAGGCGTGCCCACACTGAAGCTTTCTTT
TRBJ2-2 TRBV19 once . CASTLGGGNTGELFF TGTGCCAGTACCCTAGGGGGTGGAAACACCGGGGAGCTGTTTTTT
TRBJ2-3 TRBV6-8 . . CASRWRLNTDTQYF TGTGCCAGCAGATGGAGACTGAACACAGATACGCAGTATTTT
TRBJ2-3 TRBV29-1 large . CSVPKEGRTDTQYF TGCAGCGTTCCTAAAGAGGGCCGCACAGATACGCAGTATTTT
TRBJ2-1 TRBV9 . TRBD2 CASTGLAGTQPRNEQFF TGTGCCAGCACCGGACTAGCGGGAACCCAACCTAGGAATGAGCAGTTCTTC
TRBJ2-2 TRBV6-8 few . CASINGNTGELFF TGTGCCAGCATCAACGGTAACACCGGGGAGCTGTTTTTT
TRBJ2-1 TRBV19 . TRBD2 CASSTRLAGNYNEQFF TGTGCCAGTAGTACCCGACTAGCGGGAAACTACAATGAGCAGTTCTTC
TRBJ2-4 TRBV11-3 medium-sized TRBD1 CASSPGTVQNIQYF TGTGCCAGCAGCCCCGGGACAGTTCAAAACATTCAGTACTTC
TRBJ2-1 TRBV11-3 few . CASSSRLSALGVNEQFF TGTGCCAGCAGCTCCCGCCTTTCGGCCCTAGGGGTTAATGAGCAGTTCTTC
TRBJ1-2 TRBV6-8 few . CASAAGLNYGYTF TGTGCCAGCGCGGCGGGGCTTAACTATGGCTACACCTTC
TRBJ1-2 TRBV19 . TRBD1 CASSIRPSGQGHGYTF TGTGCCAGTAGCATACGACCCTCGGGACAGGGTCATGGCTACACCTTC
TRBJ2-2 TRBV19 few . CASKDQPGTGELFF TGTGCCAGTAAGGATCAACCAGGGACCGGGGAGCTGTTTTTT
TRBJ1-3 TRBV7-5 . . CASSSRTGTNTIYF TGTGCCAGCAGCTCTAGAACAGGGACCAACACCATATATTTT
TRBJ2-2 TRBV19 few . CASSIIQTGNTGELFF TGTGCCAGTAGTATAATACAGACTGGAAACACCGGGGAGCTGTTTTTT
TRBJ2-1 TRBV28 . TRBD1 CASSRSQDRAQFF TGTGCCAGCAGTCGCTCCCAGGACAGGGCGCAGTTCTTC
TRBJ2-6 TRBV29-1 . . CSVVWESIQSRANVLTF TGCAGCGTTGTTTGGGAAAGCATACAAAGTCGGGCCAACGTCCTGACTTTC
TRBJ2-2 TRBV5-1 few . CASSSLGQNTGELFF TGCGCCAGCAGCTCCCTAGGACAGAACACCGGGGAGCTGTTTTTT
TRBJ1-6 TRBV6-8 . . CASSYGGAVSPLHF TGTGCCAGCAGTTACGGGGGAGCCGTTTCACCCCTCCACTTT
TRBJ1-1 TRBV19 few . CASSIPTGNTEAFF TGTGCCAGTAGTATACCGACAGGGAACACTGAAGCTTTCTTT
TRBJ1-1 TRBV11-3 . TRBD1 CASSLTGMNTEAFF TGTGCCAGCAGCTTGACAGGGATGAACACTGAAGCTTTCTTT
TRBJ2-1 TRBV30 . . CAWRQYNEQFF TGTGCCTGGAGACAATACAATGAGCAGTTCTTC
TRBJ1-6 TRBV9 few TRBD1 CASGLQGADSPLHF TGTGCCAGCGGCTTACAGGGGGCGGATTCACCCCTCCACTTT
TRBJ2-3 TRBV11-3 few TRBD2 CASSQVAGGHRDTQYF TGTGCCAGCAGCCAAGTAGCGGGAGGGCATAGAGATACGCAGTATTTT
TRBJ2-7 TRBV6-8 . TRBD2 CASSGRLTSGYEQYF TGTGCCAGCAGTGGCCGGCTCACTAGCGGCTACGAGCAGTACTTC